These 16 T cell receptor beta chains were all obtained from the same sample, sequenced in a study of blood T cell repertoires in COVID-19. TCRdb's copy holds only in-frame clones and misses some; the assay was immunoSEQ multiplex PCR. The table records hundreds of thousands of clones, 82% of them present only once. The sample comprised PBMCs or T cells enriched from blood (not recorded which). The origin of the receptors is a man aged 40-50 years who had been exposed to COVID-19.

V is TRBV5-1 and J is TRBJ2-1; D might be TRBD2 (6 bases). The CDR3 consists of 14 residues. Germline V lookup: CDR1 SGHRS, CDR2 YFSETQ. V lost 4 bases, J lost 12 bases, and 20 bases lay in between. In DNA, the CDR3 is TGCGCCAGCAGCCCCGGGACTGGCGGCGATCGGCAGTTCTTC. Its protein is CASSPGTGGDRQFF.

The chain carries TRBV7-9 and TRBJ2-2; D uncertain. The germline V and J ends were trimmed by 1 base and 0 bases, with 6 bases remaining between them. The CDR3 contains 15 residues. CDR1 SEHNR and CDR2 FQNEAQ come from the germline V gene (reference sequence). CDR3 nucleotides: TGTGCCAGCAGCTTAGGAGGTCCGAACACCGGGGAGCTGTTTTTT. Its translation: CASSLGGPNTGELFF. Supplemented by reference TRBV7-9 and TRBJ2-2, the full variable domain reads DTGVSQNPRHKITKRGQNVTFRCDPISEHNRLYWYRQTLGQGPEFLTYFQNEAQLEKSRLLSDRFSAERPKGSFSTLEIQRTEQGDSAMYLCASSLGGPNTGELFFGEGSRLTVL.

The CDR3 reads CAWSGAGINYEQYF. CDR3 in DNA: TGTGCCTGGAGTGGGGCGGGAATAAACTACGAGCAGTACTTC. This sequence joins TRBV30 and TRBJ2-7; possible D gene TRBD2, 6 bases. The ends were cut back, 1 base at V and 3 bases at J, with 13 bases in the middle. The CDR3 runs to 14 residues. Germline V lookup: CDR1 GTSNPN, CDR2 SVGIG (reference sequence).

The chain recombines TRBV5-1 with TRBJ1-4; D might be TRBD1 (6 bases). Germline V gives CDR1 SGHRS, CDR2 YFSETQ. The CDR3 length is 15 residues. Between the trimmed V and J ends, which lost 4 bases and 0 bases, there was a span of 10 bases. The CDR3: CASSLRGSTNEKLFF. CDR3 coding DNA: TGCGCCAGCAGCCTTAGGGGGTCAACTAATGAAAAACTGTTTTTT. Full variable domain (rest looked up from reference TRBV5-1 and TRBJ1-4): KAGVTQTPRYLIKTRGQQVTLSCSPISGHRSVSWYQQTPGQGLQFLFEYFSETQRNKGNFPGRFSGRQFSNSRSEMNVSTLELGDSALYLCASSLRGSTNEKLFFGSGTQLSVL.

A few counts support this clone. The gene calls are TRBV7-6 and TRBJ1-6; 8 bases match TRBD1. V gave up 1 base and J gave up 8 bases; unmatched junction bases: 4. The CDR3 totals 15 residues. The germline gives CDR1 SGHVS, CDR2 FNYEAQ. CDR3 nucleotides: TGTGCCAGCAGCTTAGGGACAGGGCGGGATTCACCCCTCCACTTT. It yields the protein CASSLGTGRDSPLHF.

The CDR3, as DNA: TGTGCTAGTGGTAGCGGAGAGACCGGGGAGCTGTTTTTT. It yields the protein CASGSGETGELFF. The chain joins TRBV12-5 to TRBJ2-2; D is possibly TRBD2 (5 bases). The CDR3 is 13 amino acids. Germline CDR1 and CDR2: LGHNT and FRNRAP. V lost 5 bases and J lost 5, with 9 bases in between.

The chain recombines TRBV30 with TRBJ1-5, with D perhaps matching TRBD1 (5 bases). The CDR3 runs to 15 residues. Germline-derived CDR1 and CDR2 are GTSNPN and SVGIG (reference sequence). V was shortened by 4 bases and J by 5 bases, with 18 bases between the two germline ends. The CDR3 DNA reads TGTGCCTGGACCAAAGGATCAGGGATTTATCAGCCCCAGCATTTT. Residues: CAWTKGSGIYQPQHF.

The rearrangement joins TRBV7-8 to TRBJ2-3; 7 nucleotides align to TRBD2. CDR1 SGHVS and CDR2 FQNEAQ come from the germline V gene. V lost 8 bases to trimming and J lost 0 bases; unmatched junction nucleotides: 11. The CDR3 runs to 16 residues. CDR3 nucleotide sequence: TGTGCCAGCTGGACTAGGGCGGACCCTAGCACAGATACGCAGTATTTT. Its protein product is CASWTRADPSTDTQYF.

In its sample, this clone was seen once. The chain employs TRBV18 and TRBJ2-3; the match to TRBD1 covers 7 bases. Germline CDR1 reads KGHSH; CDR2 reads LQKENI. The CDR3 consists of 16 residues. V dropped 5 bases and J dropped 2; count of bases not matched to a gene: 10. CDR3 DNA sequence: TGTGCCAGCTCATCAACCCCGGGACAGATCACAGATACGCAGTATTTT. Protein sequence: CASSSTPGQITDTQYF.

The rearrangement joins TRBV7-9 to TRBJ2-1; 7 bases are a match to TRBD1. The CDR3 extends over 17 amino acids. Trimming removed 2 bases from V and 3 bases from J; junction bases left unmatched: 10. The V gene's germline CDR1 is SEHNR and CDR2 FQNEAQ (reference sequence). The CDR3 spells CASSLLVGTDYYNEQFF. CDR3 DNA: TGTGCCAGCAGCTTACTCGTGGGGACAGACTACTACAATGAGCAGTTCTTC.

V and J are TRBV4-1 and TRBJ2-3; no definite D call. Germline V gives CDR1 MGHRA, CDR2 YSYEKL. The V end was cut by 4 bases, the J end by 0 bases, with 11 bases between. The CDR3 consists of 15 residues. The CDR3 loop reads CASSLAERSTDTQYF. In nucleotides, the CDR3 is TGCGCCAGCAGCCTGGCGGAAAGGAGCACAGATACGCAGTATTTT.

V gene TRBV21-1 combines with J gene TRBJ2-1; the table gives TRBD2 as D, unverified against the DNA. TRBV21-1 is marked as a pseudogene. The CDR3 has 12 amino acids. This CDR3 is CASSPAGEQQFF. Written as DNA, the CDR3 is TGTGCCAGCAGCCCTGCCGGTGAACAGCAGTTCTTC.

The V and J genes are TRBV27 and TRBJ1-5; no reliable D call. CDR1 is MNHEY and CDR2 is SMNVEV in the germline V gene (reference sequence). This CDR3 comprises 12 residues. Trimming removed 4 bases from V and 6 bases from J, with 7 bases in between. The DNA of the CDR3 is TGTGCCAGCAGTTCCCCCAGTCAGCCCCAGCATTTT. This codes for CASSSPSQPQHF.

The gene calls are TRBV30 and TRBJ1-4; 9 bases match TRBD1. J gave up 7 bases and V 4 bases, and 7 bases lay outside the gene matches. CDR3 length: 14 residues. CDR1 and CDR2 from the germline V gene are GTSNPN and SVGIG (reference sequence). The CDR3 region is CAWNRDRVSEKLFF. CDR3 bases: TGTGCCTGGAACCGGGACAGGGTAAGTGAAAAACTGTTTTTT. Filled out from reference TRBV30 and TRBJ1-4, the complete variable domain reads SQTIHQWPATLVQPVGSPLSLECTVEGTSNPNLYWYRQAAGRGLQLLFYSVGIGQISSEVPQNLSASRPQDRQFILSSKKLLLSDSGFYLCAWNRDRVSEKLFFGSGTQLSVL.

CDR3 coding DNA: TGTGCCAGCAGCCAAGAGGATAGCGGGTTCTCCTACGAGCAGTACTTC. Protein product: CASSQEDSGFSYEQYF. The chain recombines TRBV4-2 with TRBJ2-7, with 7 bases lining up with TRBD2. This CDR3 is built from 16 residues. Germline V gene data show CDR1 as LGHNA and CDR2 as YNFKEQ. V gave up 0 bases and J gave up 0 bases; unmatched junction bases: 5.

The chain uses TRBV11-3 and TRBJ2-7; TRBD1 matches at 12 bases. The J segment lost 2 bases and the V segment lost 3 bases, leaving 2 bases of the junction unmatched. Germline loops: CDR1 SGHNT, CDR2 YENEEA. This CDR3 is 15 amino acids long. CDR3 amino acids: CASSLGQGATYEQYF. The CDR3 DNA reads as TGTGCCAGCAGCTTGGGACAGGGGGCCACCTACGAGCAGTACTTC.